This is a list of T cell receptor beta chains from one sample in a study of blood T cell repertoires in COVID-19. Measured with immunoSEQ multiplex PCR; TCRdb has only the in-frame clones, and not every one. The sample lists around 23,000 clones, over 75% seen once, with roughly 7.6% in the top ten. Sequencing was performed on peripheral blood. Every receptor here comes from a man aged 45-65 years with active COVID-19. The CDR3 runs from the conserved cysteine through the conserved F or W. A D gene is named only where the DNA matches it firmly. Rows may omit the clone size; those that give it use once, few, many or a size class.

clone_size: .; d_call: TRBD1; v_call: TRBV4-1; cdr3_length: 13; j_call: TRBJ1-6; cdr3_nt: TGCGCCAGCAGCCAAGGACAGGGGTCCGCCCTCCACTTT; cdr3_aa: CASSQGQGSALHF
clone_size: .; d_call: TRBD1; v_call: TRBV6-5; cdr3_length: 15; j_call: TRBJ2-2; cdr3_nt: TGTGCCAGCACTGGACAGGGCCGGAACACCGGGGAGCTGTTTTTT; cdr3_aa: CASTGQGRNTGELFF
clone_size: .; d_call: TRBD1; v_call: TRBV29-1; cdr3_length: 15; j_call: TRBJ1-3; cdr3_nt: TGCAGCGGGATGTCAGGGGGCACCTCTGGAAACACCATATATTTT; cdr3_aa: CSGMSGGTSGNTIYF
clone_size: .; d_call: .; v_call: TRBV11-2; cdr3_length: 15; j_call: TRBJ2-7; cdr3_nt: TGTGCCAGCAGCTTAGGGGCCGGTACTTCCTACGAGCAGTACTTC; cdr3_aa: CASSLGAGTSYEQYF
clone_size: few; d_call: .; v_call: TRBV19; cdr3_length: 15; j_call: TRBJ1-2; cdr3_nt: TGTGCCAGTAGTATAGATCTGACAGAGATCTATGGCTACACCTTC; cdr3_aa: CASSIDLTEIYGYTF
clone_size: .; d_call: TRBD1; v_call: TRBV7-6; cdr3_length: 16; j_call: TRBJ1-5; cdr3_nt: TGTGCCAGCAGCGCAGAGACAGGGGGCCTCAATCAGCCCCAGCATTTT; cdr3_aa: CASSAETGGLNQPQHF
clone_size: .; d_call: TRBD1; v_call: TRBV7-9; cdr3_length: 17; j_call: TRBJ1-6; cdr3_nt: TGTGCCAGCAGCTCATCCTTGGGGTACAGGGGTAATTCACCCCTCCACTTT; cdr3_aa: CASSSSLGYRGNSPLHF
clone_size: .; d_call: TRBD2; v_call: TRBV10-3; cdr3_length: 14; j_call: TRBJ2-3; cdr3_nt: TGTGCCACACACCAGCGGGGGAGAACAGATACGCAGTATTTT; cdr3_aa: CATHQRGRTDTQYF
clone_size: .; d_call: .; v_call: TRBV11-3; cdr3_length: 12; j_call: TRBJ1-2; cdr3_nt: TGTGCCAGCAGCGGACAACAGGATGGCTACACCTTC; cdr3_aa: CASSGQQDGYTF
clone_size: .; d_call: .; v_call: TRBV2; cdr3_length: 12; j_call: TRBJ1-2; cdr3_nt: TGTGCCAGCAGTGTTAAGACTTATGGCTACACCTTC; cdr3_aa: CASSVKTYGYTF
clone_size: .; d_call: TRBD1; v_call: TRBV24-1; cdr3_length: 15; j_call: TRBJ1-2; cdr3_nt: TGTGCCACCAGTGATCCCCAGGGGGCTAACTATGGCTACACCTTC; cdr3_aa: CATSDPQGANYGYTF
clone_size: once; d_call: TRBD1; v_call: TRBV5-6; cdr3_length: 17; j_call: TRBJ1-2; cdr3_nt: TGTGCCAGCAGCTTGGATTTGCGGGACAGGGGATCAAATGGCTACACCTTC; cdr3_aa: CASSLDLRDRGSNGYTF
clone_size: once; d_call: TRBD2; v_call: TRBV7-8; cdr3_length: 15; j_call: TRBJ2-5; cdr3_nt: TGTGCCAGCAGCGGCAGAGGTGCGGGAGGAGAGACCCAGTACTTC; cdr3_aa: CASSGRGAGGETQYF
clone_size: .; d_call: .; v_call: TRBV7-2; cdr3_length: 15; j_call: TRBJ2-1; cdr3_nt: TGTGCCAGCAGGTTCGGCGGTGGCGGGATGGATGAGCAGTTCTTC; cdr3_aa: CASRFGGGGMDEQFF
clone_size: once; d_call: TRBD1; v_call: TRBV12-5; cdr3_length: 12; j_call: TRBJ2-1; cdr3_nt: TGTGCTAGTGGTTGGGACAGCAATGAGCAGTTCTTC; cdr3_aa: CASGWDSNEQFF
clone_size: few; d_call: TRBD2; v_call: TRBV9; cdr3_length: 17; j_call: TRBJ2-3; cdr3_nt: TGTGCCAGCAGCCCTCACGAGATAGCGGGGGCAATAGATACGCAGTATTTT; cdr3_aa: CASSPHEIAGAIDTQYF
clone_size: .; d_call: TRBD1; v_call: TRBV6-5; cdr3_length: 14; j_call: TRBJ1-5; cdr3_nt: TGTGCCAGCAGTCCTACAGGGGGCGCGAAGCCCCAGCATTTT; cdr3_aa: CASSPTGGAKPQHF
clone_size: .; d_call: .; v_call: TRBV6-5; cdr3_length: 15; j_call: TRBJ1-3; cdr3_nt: TGTGCCAGCAGTTACGGGCAGAACTCTGGAAACACCATATATTTT; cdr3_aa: CASSYGQNSGNTIYF
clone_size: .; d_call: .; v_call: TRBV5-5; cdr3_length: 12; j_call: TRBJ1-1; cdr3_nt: TGTGCCAGCAGCTTTCTCAACACTGAAGCTTTCTTT; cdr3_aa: CASSFLNTEAFF
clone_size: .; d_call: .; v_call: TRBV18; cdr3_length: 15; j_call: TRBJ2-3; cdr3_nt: TGTGCCAGCTCACCAGTTTCAGGGGCAACAGATACGCAGTATTTT; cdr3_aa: CASSPVSGATDTQYF
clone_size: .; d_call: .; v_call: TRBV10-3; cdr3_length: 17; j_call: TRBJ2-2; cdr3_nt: TGTGCCATCAGTGAGTCCCCTGGGGCAGAGTACACCGGGGAGCTGTTTTTT; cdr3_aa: CAISESPGAEYTGELFF
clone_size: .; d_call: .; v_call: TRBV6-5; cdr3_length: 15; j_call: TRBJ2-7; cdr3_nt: TGTGCCAGCAGTTACTCTCCCCAGGGGCATTGGGAGCAGTACTTC; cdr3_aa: CASSYSPQGHWEQYF
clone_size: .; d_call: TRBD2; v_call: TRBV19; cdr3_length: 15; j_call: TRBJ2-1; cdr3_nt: TGTGCCAGTTACCCGGGAGGGCTCTCCTACAATGAGCAGTTCTTC; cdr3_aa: CASYPGGLSYNEQFF
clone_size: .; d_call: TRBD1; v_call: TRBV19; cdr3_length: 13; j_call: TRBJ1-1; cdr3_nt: TGTGCCAGTCGAAGAGGACAGGGCTGGGAGGCTTTCTTT; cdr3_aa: CASRRGQGWEAFF
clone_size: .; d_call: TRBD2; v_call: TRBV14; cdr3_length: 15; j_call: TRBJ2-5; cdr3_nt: TGTGCCAGCAGCCACCGAGGGAGGGGCCCAGAGACCCAGTACTTC; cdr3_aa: CASSHRGRGPETQYF
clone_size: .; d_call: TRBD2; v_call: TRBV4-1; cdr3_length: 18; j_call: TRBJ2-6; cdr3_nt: TGCGCCAGCAGCCAAGGGGCGGGGGGGCCGTCTGGGGCCAACGTCCTGACTTTC; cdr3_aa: CASSQGAGGPSGANVLTF
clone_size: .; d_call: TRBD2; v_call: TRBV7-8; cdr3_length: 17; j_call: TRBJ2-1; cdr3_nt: TGTGCCAGCAGCGTGAACCGTGTACTAGCGGCCTACAATGAGCAGTTCTTC; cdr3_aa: CASSVNRVLAAYNEQFF
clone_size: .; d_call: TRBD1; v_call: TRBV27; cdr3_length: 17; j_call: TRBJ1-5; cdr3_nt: TGTGCCAGCAGAGTTCAGGGGGTCTTAATTGGCAATCAGCCCCAGCATTTT; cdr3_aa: CASRVQGVLIGNQPQHF
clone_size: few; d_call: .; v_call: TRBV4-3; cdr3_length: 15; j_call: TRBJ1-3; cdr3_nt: TGCGCCAGCAGCCAAGCGGGGGGGGTTGGAAACACCATATATTTT; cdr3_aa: CASSQAGGVGNTIYF
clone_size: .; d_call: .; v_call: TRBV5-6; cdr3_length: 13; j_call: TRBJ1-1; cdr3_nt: TGTGCCAGCAGCTTGGGGGCGCAGACTGAAGCTTTCTTT; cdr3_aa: CASSLGAQTEAFF
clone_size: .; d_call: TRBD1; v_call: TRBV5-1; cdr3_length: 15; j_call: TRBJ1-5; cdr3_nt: TGCGCCAGCAGCTTGGGACAGGGTTACAATCAGCCCCAGCATTTT; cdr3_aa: CASSLGQGYNQPQHF
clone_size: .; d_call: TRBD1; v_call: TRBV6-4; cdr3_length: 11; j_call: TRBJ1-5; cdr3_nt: TGTGCCAGCAGTGGGACAGGCCGGGAGCATTTT; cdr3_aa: CASSGTGREHF
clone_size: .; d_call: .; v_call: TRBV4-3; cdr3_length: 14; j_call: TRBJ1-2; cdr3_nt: TGCGCCAGCAGCCAGACGTCAGGGAACTATGGCTACACCTTC; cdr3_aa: CASSQTSGNYGYTF
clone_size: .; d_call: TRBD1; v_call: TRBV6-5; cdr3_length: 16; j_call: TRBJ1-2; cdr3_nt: TGTGCCAGCAGTTTGGACAGGGGAATGACTAACTATGGCTACACCTTC; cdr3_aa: CASSLDRGMTNYGYTF
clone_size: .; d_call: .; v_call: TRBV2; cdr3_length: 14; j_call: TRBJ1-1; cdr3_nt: TGTGCCAGCAGTCAACTGACAGTAAACACTGAAGCTTTCTTT; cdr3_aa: CASSQLTVNTEAFF
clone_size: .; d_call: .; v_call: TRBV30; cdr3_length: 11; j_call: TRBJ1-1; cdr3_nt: TGTGCCTGGAGTCCGGGTATCGAAGCTTTCTTT; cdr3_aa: CAWSPGIEAFF
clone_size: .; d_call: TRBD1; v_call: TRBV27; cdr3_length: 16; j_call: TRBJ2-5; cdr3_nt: TGTGCCAGCACCCATCTTGGACAGGGGTTTGTCGGGACCCAGTACTTC; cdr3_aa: CASTHLGQGFVGTQYF
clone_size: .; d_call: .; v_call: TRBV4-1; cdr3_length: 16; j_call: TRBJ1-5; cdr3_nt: TGCGCCAGCAGCCAAGAAGGGAGGGGAGGCAATCAGCCCCAGCATTTT; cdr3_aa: CASSQEGRGGNQPQHF
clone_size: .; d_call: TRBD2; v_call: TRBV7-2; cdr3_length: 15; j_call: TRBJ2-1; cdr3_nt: TGTGCCAGCAGCTTAATCAGCGGGAGGGCTAATGAGCAGTTCTTC; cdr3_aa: CASSLISGRANEQFF
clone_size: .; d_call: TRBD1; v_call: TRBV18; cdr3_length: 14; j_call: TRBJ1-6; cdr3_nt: TGTGCCAGCTCACCCGACAGGGGGGATTCACCCCTCCACTTT; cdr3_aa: CASSPDRGDSPLHF
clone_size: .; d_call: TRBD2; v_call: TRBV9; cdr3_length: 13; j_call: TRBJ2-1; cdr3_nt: TGTGCCAGCAGCGTAGGGGGACTAGCGGGACAGTTCTTC; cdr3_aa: CASSVGGLAGQFF
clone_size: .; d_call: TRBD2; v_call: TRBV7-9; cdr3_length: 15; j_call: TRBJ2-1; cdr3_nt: TGTGCCAGCAGCCCCACTTTAGCGGGAGGCAATGAGCAGTTCTTC; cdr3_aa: CASSPTLAGGNEQFF
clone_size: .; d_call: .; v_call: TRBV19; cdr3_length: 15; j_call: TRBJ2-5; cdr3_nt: TGTGCCAGTGGCGCCCGGGGTCCCCCGGGAGAGACCCAGTACTTC; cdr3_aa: CASGARGPPGETQYF
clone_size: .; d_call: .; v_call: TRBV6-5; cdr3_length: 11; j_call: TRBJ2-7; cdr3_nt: TGTGCCAGCACCACGGCCGGGGAGCAGTACTTC; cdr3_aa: CASTTAGEQYF
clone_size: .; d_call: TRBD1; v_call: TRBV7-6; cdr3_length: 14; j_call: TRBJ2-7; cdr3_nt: TGTGCCAGCAGCGCCGAAGGGGGCGAATACGAGCAGTACTTC; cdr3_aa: CASSAEGGEYEQYF
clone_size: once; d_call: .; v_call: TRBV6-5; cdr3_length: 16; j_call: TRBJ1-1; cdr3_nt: TGTGCCAGCAGTTACAACCACCTTACTAAGAACACTGAAGCTTTCTTT; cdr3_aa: CASSYNHLTKNTEAFF
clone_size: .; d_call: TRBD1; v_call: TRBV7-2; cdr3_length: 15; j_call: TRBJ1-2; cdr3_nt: TGTGCCAGCAGCGGGACAGGGATTAGTAACTATGGCTACACCTTC; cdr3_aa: CASSGTGISNYGYTF
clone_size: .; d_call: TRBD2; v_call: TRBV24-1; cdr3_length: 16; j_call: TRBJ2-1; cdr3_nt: TGTGCCACCAGTCACGGCGGGAGGGCCCTCTACAATGAGCAGTTCTTC; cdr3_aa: CATSHGGRALYNEQFF
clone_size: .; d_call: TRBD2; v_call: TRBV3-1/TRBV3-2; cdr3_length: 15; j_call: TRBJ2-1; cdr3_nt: TGTGCCAGCAGCCAAGTTGCGGGAGGCCTGAGAGAGCAGTTCTTC; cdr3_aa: CASSQVAGGLREQFF
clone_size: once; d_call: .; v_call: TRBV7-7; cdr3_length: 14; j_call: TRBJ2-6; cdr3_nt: TGTGCTGGTGGCGGGCACTCTGGGGCCAACGTCCTGACTTTC; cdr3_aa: CAGGGHSGANVLTF